This TCR beta chain was recorded in a study of radiation and T cells in renal cell carcinoma. Study-level information: Nephrectomy followed 15 Gy stereotactic body radiation by 4 weeks. Broader study findings: Baseline intratumoral clonotype presence is unknown without pretreatment biopsies. In blood, top tumor clones expanded by 2 weeks, shrinking by 4.

CDR3 length: 12 amino acids. V lost 6 bases and J lost 8; bases outside the gene matches: 5. Germline-derived CDR1 and CDR2 are MDHEN and SYDVKM. The repertoire was sequenced with immunoSEQ multiplex PCR; TCRdb's copy has only in-frame clones and lacks some. The profile shows 100,000 to 150,000 clones, around 90% of them singletons. As for this clone: Its antigen is not known.

Time point specified: blood 2 weeks post-SBRT. Treatment described: 15 Gy SBRT to primary tumor, nephrectomy 4 weeks later. Blood was sampled at baseline, 2 weeks and 4 weeks after SBRT. The chain recombines TRBV28 with TRBJ1-2; 8 bases agree with TRBD1. The source of this sequence is a woman between 65 and 79 years old with renal cell carcinoma. The sequenced sample was blood, obtained from a patient whose treatment included radiotherapy and nephrectomy. CDR3 residues: CASSTGGGGYTF. The CDR3 nucleotides are TGTGCCAGCAGCACAGGGGGGGGAGGCTACACCTTC.